This passage covers 22 T cell receptor beta chains from one sample sequenced in a study of graft-versus-host responses after intestinal transplantation. Generated by immunoSEQ multiplex PCR, the TCRdb table keeps only in-frame clones and is missing some. The sample contains more than 75,000 clones, more than 85% of which appear only once. The antigens these receptors bind are not known. The sequencing used unstimulated CD4+ T cells sorted from spleen or lymph node cells, collected before transplant. Receptor source: a human donor who was the organ donor for an intestinal transplant.

The rearrangement joins TRBV6-5 to TRBJ1-2; D gene uncertain. Trimming took 5 bases from V and 1 from J, leaving 11 bases between them. This CDR3 spans 14 amino acids. Germline CDR1 MNHEY, CDR2 SVGAGI. The CDR3 is CASSPQNSNYGYTF. The CDR3 DNA reads as TGTGCCAGCAGTCCACAGAACAGTAACTATGGCTACACCTTC.

V gene TRBV6-1 combines with J gene TRBJ1-2, with D tentatively TRBD1 (6 bases). The germline V and J ends were trimmed by 4 bases and 7 bases, with 16 bases remaining between them. The V gene's germline CDR1 is MNHNS and CDR2 SASEGT. The CDR3 spans 14 residues. CDR3 DNA sequence: TGTGCCAGCAGTGTGACGCAGGGGAATGGTGGCTACACCTTC. Its protein product is CASSVTQGNGGYTF.

The CDR3 here is CASSADRDSYEQYF. CDR3 in DNA: TGTGCCAGCAGTGCCGACAGGGACTCCTACGAGCAGTACTTC. V gene TRBV25-1 combines with J gene TRBJ2-7, with TRBD1 identical over 7 bases. With V trimmed by 4 bases and J by 0 bases, 3 bases remained unmatched. The CDR3 runs to 14 residues. Germline CDR1 is MGHDK and CDR2 is SYGVNS.

This sequence joins TRBV5-1 and TRBJ1-6; D might be TRBD1 (6 bases). This CDR3 comprises 17 residues. Trimming left V 1 base short and J 2 bases short, with 13 bases between. The germline CDR1 and CDR2 sequences are SGHRS and YFSETQ. The CDR3 sequence: CASSLTGSSPYNSPLHF. CDR3 bases: TGCGCCAGCAGCTTGACAGGGAGTAGCCCCTATAATTCACCCCTCCACTTT.

The J gene is TRBJ1-1, the V gene TRBV9; perhaps TRBD1 as D (5 bases). The CDR3 spans 12 residues. Trimming took off 0 bases at V and 6 bases at J, with 6 bases between the two ends. The germline V gene encodes CDR1 SGDLS and CDR2 YYNGEE. The CDR3: CASSVVGAEAFF. CDR3 DNA sequence: TGTGCCAGCAGCGTAGTAGGGGCTGAAGCTTTCTTT.

The V gene is TRBV19, the J gene TRBJ2-2, with D possibly being TRBD2 (5 bases). Per the germline V gene, CDR1 is LNHDA and CDR2 is SQIVND (reference sequence). This CDR3 region has 14 residues. The CDR3 nucleotides read TGTGCGACGTCCGGGATTTCGAACACCGGGGAGCTGTTTTTT. This encodes CATSGISNTGELFF. Looking up the rest from reference TRBV19 and TRBJ2-2 gives the full variable domain: DGGITQSPKYLFRKEGQNVTLSCEQNLNHDAMYWYRQDPGQGLRLIYYSQIVNDFQKGDIAEGYSVSREKKESFPLTVTSAQKNPTAFYLCATSGISNTGELFFGEGSRLTVL.

The chain carries TRBV7-2 and TRBJ2-7; D gene unclear. V dropped 5 bases and J dropped 8 bases, with 13 bases sitting between them. The germline V gene encodes CDR1 SGHTA and CDR2 FQGNSA. This CDR3 contains 12 residues. This CDR3 is CASSLPWAQQYF. In nucleotides, the CDR3 is TGTGCCAGCAGCCTTCCCTGGGCGCAGCAGTACTTC.

V is TRBV7-9 and J is TRBJ2-2; TRBD2 aligns across 7 bases. Trimming removed 1 base from V and 5 bases from J; junction bases left unmatched: 10. The germline gives CDR1 SEHNR, CDR2 FQNEAQ (reference sequence). The CDR3 is 17 residues long. DNA for the CDR3: TGTGCCAGCAGCTTAGGGGGGACTATTCGGCCGACCGGGGAGCTGTTTTTT. Residues: CASSLGGTIRPTGELFF.

This clone was counted once. This chain joins TRBV6-1 and TRBJ1-4, with a tentative D call TRBD1 (6 bases). The CDR3 is made up of 16 amino acids. Germline CDR1 MNHNS, CDR2 SASEGT. V was shortened by 4 bases and J by 0 bases, with 12 bases between the two germline ends. The chain's CDR3 is CASSADSLATNEKLFF. In nucleotides, the CDR3 is TGTGCCAGCAGTGCGGACAGTCTCGCAACTAATGAAAAACTGTTTTTT.

The genes are TRBV28 and TRBJ2-2; a possible D gene is TRBD2 (5 bases). Germline V lookup: CDR1 MDHEN, CDR2 SYDVKM. Trimming removed 10 bases at V and 1 base at J, with 10 bases between. The CDR3 has 13 amino acids. CDR3 in amino acids: CAIAWRNTGELFF. CDR3 DNA sequence: TGTGCCATAGCGTGGCGGAACACCGGGGAGCTGTTTTTT.

This clone was picked up a small number of times. The chain uses TRBV30 and TRBJ1-2; 8 nucleotides line up with TRBD1. Germline V gives CDR1 GTSNPN, CDR2 SVGIG (reference sequence). This CDR3 has 14 amino acids. Trimming cost V 5 bases and J 8 bases; bases outside gene matches: 13. The CDR3 nucleotides are TGTGCCTGGGAACTGGACAGGGACCCTTGGGGCTACACCTTC. Encoded protein: CAWELDRDPWGYTF.

The chain is built from TRBV30 and TRBJ1-2; 8 bases agree with TRBD1. Germline lookup yields CDR1 GTSNPN and CDR2 SVGIG (reference sequence). This CDR3 is 13 amino acids long. V lost 4 bases and J lost 4; bases outside the gene matches: 5. DNA of the CDR3: TGTGCCTGGAAAGGGGGACAGGTCTATGGCTACACCTTC. Its translation: CAWKGGQVYGYTF.

The V and J genes are TRBV13 and TRBJ1-6; no clear D. The CDR3 runs to 16 residues. V was trimmed by 4 bases and J by 6 bases, leaving 16 bases between them. The germline V gene has CDR1 PRHDT and CDR2 FYEKMQ (reference sequence). The CDR3 DNA reads as TGTGCCAGCAGCTCACCGCAGGTGTTAACTAATTCACCCCTCCACTTT. As protein: CASSSPQVLTNSPLHF.

The chain links TRBV11-2 to TRBJ1-2; no clear D. Trimming took 0 bases from V and 8 from J, leaving 13 bases between them. Germline loops: CDR1 SGHAT, CDR2 FQNNGV. The CDR3 has 14 residues. CDR3 amino acids: CASSLDRTSNGYTF. In DNA, the CDR3 is TGTGCCAGCAGCTTAGATCGGACTTCGAACGGCTACACCTTC.

V gene TRBV18 combines with J gene TRBJ1-1; D gene uncertain. This CDR3 spans 13 amino acids. V lost 4 bases, J lost 5 bases, and 11 bases lay in between. CDR1 KGHSH and CDR2 LQKENI come from the germline V gene. The chain's CDR3 is CASSLNPETEAFF. CDR3 sequence (DNA): TGTGCCAGCTCACTGAACCCGGAGACTGAAGCTTTCTTT.

In its sample, this clone was seen once. V is TRBV2 and J is TRBJ2-5; TRBD1 aligns across 8 bases. The J call could be wrong; TRBJ2-7 is a better fit for the DNA end. The germline V gene encodes CDR1 SNHLY and CDR2 FYNNEI. This CDR3 contains 14 residues. The CDR3, as DNA: TGTGCCAGCAGTGTATTGGACAGGGCCTACGAGCAGTACTTC. Translated: CASSVLDRAYEQYF.

J is TRBJ2-1 and V is TRBV19; the match to TRBD2 covers 15 bases. This CDR3 spans 15 amino acids. CDR1 is LNHDA and CDR2 is SQIVND in the germline V gene (reference sequence). The junction had 4 bases not matched to a gene; V was cut back by 5 bases and J by 8 bases. CDR3 sequence reads: CASSAGTSGRYEQFF. The CDR3 region has the DNA TGTGCCAGTAGTGCCGGGACTAGCGGGAGGTATGAGCAGTTCTTC.

This rearrangement joins TRBV29-1 to TRBJ2-1, with 10 bases fitting TRBD2. Germline V gene data show CDR1 as SQVTM and CDR2 as ANQGSEA. The ends lost 8 bases at V and 7 bases at J; junction bases unmatched: 8. The CDR3 runs to 13 residues. The CDR3 reads CSFPGLALNEQFF. The CDR3 coding sequence is TGCAGCTTTCCGGGACTAGCGCTGAATGAGCAGTTCTTC.

The chain is built from TRBV28 and TRBJ1-5; 9 positions match TRBD1. This CDR3 is built from 16 residues. V dropped 3 bases and J dropped 7; count of bases not matched to a gene: 10. The V gene's germline CDR1 is MDHEN and CDR2 SYDVKM. The CDR3 here is CASSLDNRGPGQPQHF. The CDR3 DNA follows: TGTGCCAGCAGTTTGGATAACAGGGGGCCTGGACAGCCCCAGCATTTT.

The chain combines TRBV21-1 with TRBJ2-3; the DNA was not compared with TRBD2, the D call given in the table. TRBV21-1 is reported as a pseudogene. This CDR3 region has 15 residues. The CDR3 nucleotides are TGTGCCAGCAACGACTTTAGCGGGAGCTTAGATACGCAGTATTTT. It is translated as CASNDFSGSLDTQYF.

The chain joins TRBV7-6 to TRBJ2-7, with a tentative D call TRBD2 (6 bases). The CDR3 is 15 amino acids. The V end was cut by 1 base, the J end by 2 bases, with 12 bases between. The germline CDR1 and CDR2 sequences are SGHVS and FNYEAQ. The CDR3 loop reads CASSLGPSGAYEQYF. Here the CDR3 DNA reads TGTGCCAGCAGCTTAGGCCCCTCGGGGGCCTACGAGCAGTACTTC.

The chain joins TRBV10-1 to TRBJ1-1; D is perhaps TRBD1 (6 bases). CDR1 and CDR2 (germline): WNHNN, SYGVQD (reference sequence). The CDR3 consists of 13 residues. V gave up 8 bases and J gave up 1 base, with 11 bases separating them. CDR3 sequence: CASSLTGNTEAFF. DNA of the CDR3: TGCGCCAGCTCCCTGACAGGGAACACTGAAGCTTTCTTT.